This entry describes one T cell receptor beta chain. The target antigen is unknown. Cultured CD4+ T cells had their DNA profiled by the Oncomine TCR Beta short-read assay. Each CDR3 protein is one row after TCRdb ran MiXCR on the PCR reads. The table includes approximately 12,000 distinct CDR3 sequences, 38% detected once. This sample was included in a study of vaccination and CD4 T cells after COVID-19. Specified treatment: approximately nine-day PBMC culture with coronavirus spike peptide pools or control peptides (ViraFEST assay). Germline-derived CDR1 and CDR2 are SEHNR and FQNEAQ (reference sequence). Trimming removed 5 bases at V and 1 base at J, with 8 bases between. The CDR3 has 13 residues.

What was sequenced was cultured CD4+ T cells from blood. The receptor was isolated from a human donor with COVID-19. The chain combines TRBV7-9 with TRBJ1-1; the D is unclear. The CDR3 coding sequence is TGTGCCAGCAGCCGTCATGAGAACACTGAAGCTTTCTTT. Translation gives CASSRHENTEAFF. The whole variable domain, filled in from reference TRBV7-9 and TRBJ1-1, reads DTGVSQNPRHKITKRGQNVTFRCDPISEHNRLYWYRQTLGQGPEFLTYFQNEAQLEKSRLLSDRFSAERPKGSFSTLEIQRTEQGDSAMYLCASSRHENTEAFFGQGTRLTVV.